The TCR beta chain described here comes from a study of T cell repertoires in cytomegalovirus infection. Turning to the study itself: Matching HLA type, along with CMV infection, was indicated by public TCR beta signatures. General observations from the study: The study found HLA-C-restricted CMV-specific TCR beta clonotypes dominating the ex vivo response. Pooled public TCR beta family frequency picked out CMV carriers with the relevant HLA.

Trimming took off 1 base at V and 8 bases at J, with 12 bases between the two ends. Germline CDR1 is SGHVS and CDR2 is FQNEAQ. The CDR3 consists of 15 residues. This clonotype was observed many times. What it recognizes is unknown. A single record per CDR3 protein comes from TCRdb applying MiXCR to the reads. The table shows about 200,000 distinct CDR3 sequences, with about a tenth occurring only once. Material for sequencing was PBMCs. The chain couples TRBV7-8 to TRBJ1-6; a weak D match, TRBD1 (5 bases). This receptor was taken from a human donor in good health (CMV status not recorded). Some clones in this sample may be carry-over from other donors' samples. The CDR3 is CASSLGQGVDSPLHF. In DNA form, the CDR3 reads TGTGCCAGCAGCTTAGGTCAGGGAGTCGATTCACCCCTCCACTTT. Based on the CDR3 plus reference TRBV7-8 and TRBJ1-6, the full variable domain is GAGVSQSPRYKVAKRGQDVALRCDPISGHVSLFWYQQALGQGPEFLTYFQNEAQLDKSGLPSDRFFAERPEGSVSTLKIQRTQQEDSAVYLCASSLGQGVDSPLHFGNGTRLTVT.